This is a list of T cell receptor beta chains from one sample in a study of blood T cells in healthy people across ages. TCRdb re-analysed the 5' RACE reads in MiXCR, keeping a single row per CDR3 protein. The sample records about 1 million distinct CDR3 sequences, around 43% being singletons. The sample consisted of blood. The origin of the receptors is a woman aged 55-69 years in good health. Both conserved end residues are part of each CDR3. D genes are given only for firm matches. Clone size is given for some rows only: seen once, a few or many times, or a class if the clone is expanded.

d_call j_call clone_size v_call cdr3_nt cdr3_aa
TRBD1 TRBJ1-4 - TRBV15 TGTGCCACCAGCGACAGGGGCCCCGGGGAAAAACTGTTTTTT CATSDRGPGEKLFF
- TRBJ1-4 many TRBV3-1 TGTGCCAGCAGCCCCGGATTGCGGGGAACTAATGAAAAACTGTTTTTT CASSPGLRGTNEKLFF
TRBD2 TRBJ2-1 - TRBV4-2 TGTGCCAGCAGCCAAGATGGAGTAGCGGGAGACGATGAGCAGTTCTTC CASSQDGVAGDDEQFF
TRBD2 TRBJ2-4 few TRBV20-1 TGCAGTGCTAGAGAGCGGGGGGTAGCCAAAAACATTCAGTACTTC CSARERGVAKNIQYF
- TRBJ2-7 - TRBV2 TGTGCCAGCAGTGATCCAGGACGGTCCTACGAGCAGTACTTC CASSDPGRSYEQYF
- TRBJ2-1 - TRBV24-1 TGTGCCACCAGTGACCTTATTGACAGAACCTACAATGAGCAGTTCTTC CATSDLIDRTYNEQFF
TRBD1 TRBJ1-6 few TRBV12-3/TRBV12-4 TGTGCCAGCAGTTTGCAGGGGGATGTGACACCCCTCCACTTT CASSLQGDVTPLHF
- TRBJ1-6 - TRBV20-1 TGCAGTGCTAGCCTAGGGGCCACGCTGGGAATCTATAATTCACCCCTCCACTTT CSASLGATLGIYNSPLHF
- TRBJ1-1 few TRBV29-1 TGCAGCGTTGCTCCAGGGAGAGTAAGGAACACTGAAGCTTTCTTT CSVAPGRVRNTEAFF
TRBD2 TRBJ2-7 - TRBV29-1 TGCAGCGTTGAACTAGCGGACCCCTACGAGCAGTACTTC CSVELADPYEQYF